The TCR beta chain described here comes from a study of molecular identifiers for immune sequencing clone quantification. The V end lost 4 bases, the J end lost 7 bases, and 14 bases lay between the germline ends. The CDR3 runs 14 residues. CDR1 SGHRS and CDR2 YFSETQ come from the germline V gene. In its sample, this clonotype was seen many times. What it binds is unknown. General observations from the study: Clones exceeding 20 RNA copies carried over 97% of effector molecules but under 1% of naive-cell molecules.

MiXCR, applied by TCRdb to the PCR reads, yields one record per CDR3 protein. Among some 70,000 distinct CDR3 sequences listed, 15% to 20% were seen once. The sample comprised naive CD8+ T cells from blood, with Jurkat cell RNA spiked in. Subset meaning: FACS-sorted CD8+CD4-CCR7+CD45RA+ naive T cells. This receptor was obtained from a human donor in good health. Some libraries in this study had Jurkat cell RNA spiked in. This sequence joins TRBV5-1 and TRBJ1-4; no clear D gene. This CDR3 is CASSTPGEGEKLFF. In DNA form, the CDR3 reads TGCGCCAGCAGCACTCCGGGCGAGGGTGAAAAACTGTTTTTT.